The 7 T cell receptor beta chains below all came from one sample that was sequenced in a study of T cell repertoires in cytomegalovirus infection. TCRdb re-analysed the reads in MiXCR, keeping a single row per CDR3 protein. The table shows about 240,000 distinct CDR3 sequences, with around 12% occurring only once. What was sequenced was PBMCs. The receptors were sampled from a human donor in good health (CMV status not recorded). Some clones in this sample may be carry-over from other donors' samples.

V usage is TRBV4-2 and J usage is TRBJ1-2, with 7 bases lining up with TRBD1. CDR3 length equals 15 residues. In germline, CDR1 is LGHNA, CDR2 YNFKEQ. The V gene end was trimmed by 2 bases and the J gene end by 1 base; junction bases not matched to a gene: 4. The DNA for the CDR3 is TGTGCCAGCAGCCAACGGGACAGCCATAACTATGGCTACACCTTC. It yields the protein CASSQRDSHNYGYTF.

This clonotype was recorded many times. The chain's CDR3 is CASTALAGGGVQYF. The CDR3 nucleotides read TGTGCCAGCACGGCACTAGCGGGAGGTGGGGTGCAGTACTTC. The chain combines TRBV28 with TRBJ2-7; the match to TRBD2 covers 12 bases. Germline values: CDR1 MDHEN, CDR2 SYDVKM. CDR3 length equals 14 residues. The V and J ends lost 7 bases and 9 bases, in that order; junction bases with no gene match: 10.

This clonotype was seen repeatedly, ten times or more. The J gene is TRBJ2-1, the V gene TRBV7-6; tentatively, D is TRBD1 (6 bases). Germline CDR1 and CDR2: SGHVS and FNYEAQ. Between the trimmed V and J ends, which lost 1 base and 7 bases, there was a span of 14 bases. This CDR3 is 15 amino acids long. The CDR3 coding sequence is TGTGCCAGCAGCTTAGTCTCAGGGGCGAGGAATGAGCAGTTCTTC. This translates into CASSLVSGARNEQFF. The variable domain in full, completed from reference TRBV7-6 and TRBJ2-1, reads GAGVSQSPRYKVTKRGQDVALRCDPISGHVSLYWYRQALGQGPEFLTYFNYEAQQDKSGLPNDRFSAERPEGSISTLTIQRTEQRDSAMYRCASSLVSGARNEQFFGPGTRLTVL.

This clonotype was observed many times. The chain has TRBV7-8 and TRBJ1-1; D perhaps matches TRBD1 (5 bases). Deletions cut 5 bases from V and 9 bases from J, with 25 bases between. From germline, CDR1 is SGHVS and CDR2 FQNEAQ. The CDR3 sequence is 16 residues long. The CDR3 reads CASSPRGVRAAGKAFF. DNA for the CDR3: TGTGCCAGCAGCCCTCGGGGGGTCAGGGCGGCTGGCAAAGCTTTCTTT.

The rearrangement links TRBV4-2 to TRBJ2-1; perhaps TRBD2 as D (6 bases). CDR3 length equals 14 residues. Per the germline V gene, CDR1 is LGHNA and CDR2 is YNFKEQ. V shed 4 bases and J shed 8 bases, with 15 bases lying between them. The CDR3, as DNA: TGTGCCAGCAGCCCCGCCCCTAGCGTTTATGAGCAGTTCTTC. It translates to CASSPAPSVYEQFF.

This clonotype has a count of ten or more. V and J are TRBV7-2 and TRBJ2-6; D may be TRBD2 (5 bases). Trimming pared 6 bases from V and 3 bases from J, leaving 21 bases between. This CDR3 region has 18 residues. Germline V CDR1 and CDR2: SGHTA, FQGNSA. The CDR3 loop is CASSSEGLGFGGANVLTF. CDR3 DNA: TGTGCCAGCAGTTCAGAAGGACTGGGGTTCGGTGGGGCCAACGTCCTGACTTTC.

This clonotype was picked up many times. V gene TRBV6-2 or TRBV6-3 combines with J gene TRBJ2-7; D is unclear. Per the germline V gene, CDR1 is MNHEY and CDR2 is SVGEGT. V was trimmed by 7 bases and J by 5 bases, leaving 9 bases between them. The CDR3 extends over 11 amino acids. The CDR3 spells CASTQAHEQYF. CDR3 DNA sequence: TGTGCCAGCACTCAAGCCCACGAGCAGTACTTC.